The rows below give T cell receptor beta chains drawn from one sample of a study of blood T cell repertoires in COVID-19. TCRdb's copy holds only in-frame clones and misses some; the assay was immunoSEQ multiplex PCR. Of about 420,000 clones in the sample, 85% to 90% were seen once. Sequenced: peripheral blood. These receptors originate from a young man with COVID-19, enrolled during active disease. Each CDR3 is given with its conserved first and last residue. D genes are given only for firm matches. Not all rows give a size; the values are once, few, many and, for expanded clones, a class.

cdr3_nt cdr3_aa clone_size j_call v_call cdr3_length d_call
TGTGCCAGCTCACCAACTAGACAGGATGAAGCTTTCTTT CASSPTRQDEAFF NA TRBJ1-1 TRBV18 13 NA
TGTGCCAGCAGTTACGGGACTAGCGAACCAGATACGCAGTATTTT CASSYGTSEPDTQYF NA TRBJ2-3 TRBV6-5 15 TRBD2
TGTGCCAGCAGCCGAGAACAGGGTAGCGGCTACACCTTC CASSREQGSGYTF NA TRBJ1-2 TRBV7-9 13 NA
TGCGCCAGCAGCTTGTTATCCGGGGAGCTGTTTTTT CASSLLSGELFF few TRBJ2-2 TRBV5-1 12 NA
TGTGCCAGCAGCTGGAGACTAGCGGGTGGCGGGGAGCTGTTTTTT CASSWRLAGGGELFF once TRBJ2-2 TRBV7-2 15 TRBD2
TGCGCCAGCAGACCCTCGAGAACCGGGGAGCTGTTTTTT CASRPSRTGELFF NA TRBJ2-2 TRBV5-1 13 NA
TGTGCCAGCAGTGAAGCAGGGGGCGGCTATGGCTACACCTTC CASSEAGGGYGYTF NA TRBJ1-2 TRBV2 14 TRBD1
TGCGCCAGCAGCCCCGGGGGTGGCGGTCAGCCCCAGCATTTT CASSPGGGGQPQHF NA TRBJ1-5 TRBV5-1 14 NA
TGCGCCAGCAGCCCTCCGGGACTCCGCACCGGGGAGCTGTTTTTT CASSPPGLRTGELFF NA TRBJ2-2 TRBV5-1 15 NA
TGTGCCTGGAAGGTGGCAGGGGGCATTGGATACAATGAGCAGTTCTTC CAWKVAGGIGYNEQFF once TRBJ2-1 TRBV30 16 TRBD1
TGTGCCAGCAGCTGGAGGGAGGGAGGAAAACTGTTTTTT CASSWREGGKLFF NA TRBJ1-4 TRBV13 13 NA
TGTGCCAGCAAGTCGGCGGGGGCCCTCACCGGGGAGCTGTTTTTT CASKSAGALTGELFF NA TRBJ2-2 TRBV2 15 NA
TGTGCCAGCAGCCACCGGGGGTGGGCTGAAGCTTTCTTT CASSHRGWAEAFF NA TRBJ1-1 TRBV3-1/TRBV3-2 13 NA
TGTGCCAGCAGCGCTCAAAGCGGAAATTTTAACTATGGCTACACCTTC CASSAQSGNFNYGYTF NA TRBJ1-2 TRBV9 16 NA
TGTGCCAGCTCAAGGGTAGCGGGGTCATCCACTGGAGATACGCAGTATTTT CASSRVAGSSTGDTQYF NA TRBJ2-3 TRBV18 17 TRBD2
TGCAGTGCTAGTGTCAGCAGGAATGAGCAGTTCTTC CSASVSRNEQFF NA TRBJ2-1 TRBV20-1 12 NA
TGTGCCAGCTCACCCTTTACAGATACGCAGTATTTT CASSPFTDTQYF NA TRBJ2-3 TRBV18 12 NA
TGTGCCAGCAGTGGAACCGGGACAGGGGAATACGAGCAGTACTTC CASSGTGTGEYEQYF NA TRBJ2-7 TRBV27 15 TRBD1
TGCGCCAGCAGCCAGGCTTCTCCGGATACGCAGTATTTT CASSQASPDTQYF NA TRBJ2-3 TRBV4-1 13 NA
TGTGCCAGCAGCTTGGTCGGAGAGACCCAGTACTTC CASSLVGETQYF NA TRBJ2-5 TRBV7-3 12 NA
TGCGCCAGCAGCCAAGAAAGGACATCCGAGCAGTACTTC CASSQERTSEQYF NA TRBJ2-7 TRBV4-1 13 NA
TGTGCCAGCAGTGATCTTCTAGCGGGAGAGGGAGAGACCCAGTACTTC CASSDLLAGEGETQYF NA TRBJ2-5 TRBV6-1 16 TRBD2
TGTGCCAGCAGTTATGCGGGGGTAGAGGCAGATACGCAGTATTTT CASSYAGVEADTQYF NA TRBJ2-3 TRBV6-6 15 TRBD2
TGTGCCAGCAAGGAGGGAGGGAACACTGAAGCTTTCTTT CASKEGGNTEAFF NA TRBJ1-1 TRBV27 13 NA
TGTGCCAGCAGCCTCGTACAGACATCGAACACTGAAGCTTTCTTT CASSLVQTSNTEAFF NA TRBJ1-1 TRBV7-9 15 NA
TGTGCCAGTAGTACGGACAGGGGGGCCTACGAGCAGTACTTC CASSTDRGAYEQYF NA TRBJ2-7 TRBV19 14 TRBD1
TGTGCCAGCAGCTGGGGAGACAGGGATCGAGGCGAGCAGTACTTC CASSWGDRDRGEQYF few TRBJ2-7 TRBV5-4 15 TRBD1